These T cell receptor beta chains were read from a single sample in a study of human T cells and chemical hapten exposure. TCRdb processed the RACE reads anew with MiXCR; each CDR3 protein has one entry. The data hold approximately 44,000 distinct CDR3 sequences, with 4.4% observed a single time. Sequenced sample: whole blood. The origin of the receptors is a human donor in good health. Some clones in this sample may be carry-over from other donors' samples. CDR3s include the opening cysteine and the closing phenylalanine or tryptophan. The order of the fields is D gene, J gene, V gene, CDR3 protein. A D gene is named only where the DNA matches it firmly.

D gene: TRBD2
J gene: TRBJ2-1
V gene: TRBV4-1
CDR3 protein: CASSQAGTSGGTYNEQFF

D gene: NA
J gene: TRBJ2-3
V gene: TRBV25-1
CDR3 protein: CASGIAGINTDTQYF

D gene: NA
J gene: TRBJ1-3
V gene: TRBV4-2
CDR3 protein: CASSLDEMGSSGNTIYF

D gene: NA
J gene: TRBJ2-3
V gene: TRBV23-1
CDR3 protein: CASSPTQGTDTQYF

D gene: NA
J gene: TRBJ2-3
V gene: TRBV19
CDR3 protein: CASMSATSDTQYF

D gene: NA
J gene: TRBJ2-1
V gene: TRBV19
CDR3 protein: CASSIGRTNEQFF

D gene: TRBD2
J gene: TRBJ2-2
V gene: TRBV29-1
CDR3 protein: CSAKLAGGPRGELFF

D gene: NA
J gene: TRBJ2-3
V gene: TRBV11-2
CDR3 protein: CASGDAISEDTQYF

D gene: TRBD1
J gene: TRBJ1-5
V gene: TRBV7-2
CDR3 protein: CASSSFSGTGNQPQHF

D gene: TRBD2
J gene: TRBJ2-3
V gene: TRBV7-9
CDR3 protein: CASSSGAISGRGTDTQYF

D gene: NA
J gene: TRBJ2-7
V gene: TRBV10-3
CDR3 protein: CAISEGYEQYF

D gene: TRBD1
J gene: TRBJ1-1
V gene: TRBV29-1
CDR3 protein: CSATGGPNTEAFF

D gene: TRBD2
J gene: TRBJ2-1
V gene: TRBV6-6
CDR3 protein: CASSYSGTSGRSGWANEQFF

D gene: TRBD2
J gene: TRBJ2-1
V gene: TRBV5-1
CDR3 protein: CASSFPGTSGKRDEQFF

D gene: TRBD1
J gene: TRBJ2-7
V gene: TRBV23-1
CDR3 protein: CASSQATGGYEQYF

D gene: TRBD1
J gene: TRBJ1-1
V gene: TRBV28
CDR3 protein: CASSSDGTGGEAFF

D gene: NA
J gene: TRBJ1-1
V gene: TRBV20-1
CDR3 protein: CSARDSLNTEAFF

D gene: TRBD1
J gene: TRBJ1-2
V gene: TRBV29-1
CDR3 protein: CSVESPTGRNGYTF

D gene: TRBD1
J gene: TRBJ2-1
V gene: TRBV27
CDR3 protein: CASSPSPGTGAFNEQFF

D gene: NA
J gene: TRBJ2-3
V gene: TRBV11-1
CDR3 protein: CASSLERTDTQYF

D gene: NA
J gene: TRBJ2-5
V gene: TRBV30
CDR3 protein: CARSEKGAETQYF

D gene: TRBD2
J gene: TRBJ2-1
V gene: TRBV28
CDR3 protein: CASSLLAPKDNEQFF

D gene: NA
J gene: TRBJ2-7
V gene: TRBV5-1
CDR3 protein: CASSSHRAPYEQYF

D gene: NA
J gene: TRBJ1-5
V gene: TRBV6-5
CDR3 protein: CASSYETNPGLQSPSNQPQHF

D gene: NA
J gene: TRBJ2-7
V gene: TRBV4-2
CDR3 protein: CASFLGNAIYEQYF

D gene: TRBD2
J gene: TRBJ2-1
V gene: TRBV27
CDR3 protein: CASSFGTSGPGEQFF

D gene: NA
J gene: TRBJ1-1
V gene: TRBV6-6
CDR3 protein: CASSWGNTEAFF

D gene: TRBD1
J gene: TRBJ1-1
V gene: TRBV28
CDR3 protein: CASSPGTGEYEAFF

D gene: TRBD1
J gene: TRBJ1-1
V gene: TRBV28
CDR3 protein: CASSQTGRVGRTEAFF

D gene: NA
J gene: TRBJ1-5
V gene: TRBV7-9
CDR3 protein: CASSLEGLGQPQHF

D gene: TRBD1
J gene: TRBJ1-4
V gene: TRBV12-3/TRBV12-4
CDR3 protein: CASSPDRGEKLFF

D gene: TRBD1
J gene: TRBJ1-5
V gene: TRBV18
CDR3 protein: CASSLRQGANQPQHF

D gene: NA
J gene: TRBJ1-5
V gene: TRBV7-8
CDR3 protein: CASSQRLGSNQPQHF

D gene: NA
J gene: TRBJ2-2
V gene: TRBV28
CDR3 protein: CASSFNAATGELFF

D gene: NA
J gene: TRBJ1-5
V gene: TRBV7-9
CDR3 protein: CASSFRGSQEPQHF

D gene: NA
J gene: TRBJ1-3
V gene: TRBV19
CDR3 protein: CASSNAGDPSSGNTIYF

D gene: NA
J gene: TRBJ1-2
V gene: TRBV2
CDR3 protein: CASSGLTYGYTF

D gene: TRBD2
J gene: TRBJ2-3
V gene: TRBV20-1
CDR3 protein: CSARDPGLAADTDTQYF

D gene: NA
J gene: TRBJ2-6
V gene: TRBV15
CDR3 protein: CATSRGPEAGGLSGANVLTF

D gene: TRBD1
J gene: TRBJ2-7
V gene: TRBV29-1
CDR3 protein: CSVQGAGPYEQYF

D gene: TRBD2
J gene: TRBJ2-5
V gene: TRBV11-2
CDR3 protein: CASSPRRTSGPQETQYF